These 20 T cell receptor beta chains were sequenced from one sample in a study of blood T cell repertoires in COVID-19. The data were produced by immunoSEQ multiplex PCR, yet TCRdb's version contains in-frame clones alone and is incomplete. This table holds about 170,000 clones, 84% found once. The sequencing sample was made of PBMCs or T cells enriched from blood (not recorded which). The source is a man aged 50 or older who had recovered from COVID-19.

The genes are TRBV7-3 and TRBJ2-3, with a weak D call TRBD2 (5 bases). The germline V gene has CDR1 SGHTA and CDR2 FQGTGA. The CDR3 has 13 residues. Trimming stripped 5 bases from V and 5 bases from J, with 11 bases between. DNA of the CDR3: TGTGCCAGCAGCCCGTCCCGGGGAGATACGCAGTATTTT. Protein sequence: CASSPSRGDTQYF.

CDR3 bases: TGCGCCAGCAGCTACAGACAGGGGGCAGATGGCTACACCTTC. Residues: CASSYRQGADGYTF. V is TRBV5-1 and J is TRBJ1-2; 10 bases map to TRBD1. With V trimmed by 3 bases and J by 6 bases, 5 bases remained unmatched. This CDR3 has 14 residues. Germline loops: CDR1 SGHRS, CDR2 YFSETQ.

CDR3 DNA sequence: TGTGCCAGCAGCTTAAGGACCGGGACAGGGGCGGCCGGGGAGCTGTTTTTT. Its translation: CASSLRTGTGAAGELFF. The chain recombines TRBV5-6 with TRBJ2-2; 10 bases match TRBD1. The germline gives CDR1 SGHDT, CDR2 YYEEEE. There are 17 residues in the CDR3. J gave up 6 bases and V 2 bases, and 10 bases lay outside the gene matches.

This chain uses TRBV18 with TRBJ2-6; no firm D call. This CDR3 has 15 amino acids. From germline, CDR1 is KGHSH and CDR2 LQKENI. Trimming cost V 5 bases and J 0 bases, with 8 bases left between them. The CDR3: CASSAQPSGANVLTF. In nucleotides, the CDR3 is TGTGCCAGCTCAGCACAGCCCTCTGGGGCCAACGTCCTGACTTTC.

V and J are TRBV27 and TRBJ1-5, with D unresolved. Trimming removed 1 base at V and 1 base at J, with 5 bases between. Germline V CDR1 and CDR2: MNHEY, SMNVEV (reference sequence). The CDR3 extends over 14 amino acids. CDR3 coding DNA: TGTGCCAGCAGTTTATATCGGAGCAATCAGCCCCAGCATTTT. Protein: CASSLYRSNQPQHF.

Only one count was recorded for this clone. This chain joins TRBV18 and TRBJ2-5; D perhaps matches TRBD1 (6 bases). Looked up from germline, CDR1 is KGHSH and CDR2 is LQKENI. The germline V and J ends were trimmed by 5 bases and 5 bases, with 12 bases remaining between them. CDR3 length: 13 amino acids. The CDR3 region is CASSGGLEETQYF. The CDR3 DNA reads as TGTGCCAGCTCAGGGGGCCTGGAGGAGACCCAGTACTTC. The full variable domain, its missing parts supplied by reference TRBV18 and TRBJ2-5, is NAGVMQNPRHLVRRRGQEARLRCSPMKGHSHVYWYRQLPEEGLKFMVYLQKENIIDESGMPKERFSAEFPKEGPSILRIQQVVRGDSAAYFCASSGGLEETQYFGPGTRLLVL.

V gene TRBV6-5 combines with J gene TRBJ1-2; 8 bases are shared with TRBD1. The CDR3 loop spans 15 amino acids. CDR1 and CDR2 (germline): MNHEY, SVGAGI. V dropped 5 bases and J dropped 4; count of bases not matched to a gene: 9. The CDR3 coding sequence is TGTGCCAGCAGTATCTTAGGGGACAGGACCTATGGCTACACCTTC. This gives the protein CASSILGDRTYGYTF.

This clone has more than one count but fewer than ten. The V and J genes are TRBV7-2 and TRBJ2-3, with a weak D call TRBD2 (5 bases). Germline V lookup: CDR1 SGHTA, CDR2 FQGNSA. The V end was cut by 3 bases, the J end by 2 bases, with 9 bases between. The CDR3 covers 14 residues. The chain's CDR3 is CASSFGVFTDTQYF. The CDR3 region has the DNA TGTGCCAGCAGCTTCGGGGTCTTCACAGATACGCAGTATTTT.

The J gene is TRBJ1-2, the V gene TRBV4-1, with D unresolved. Between the trimmed V and J ends, which lost 5 bases and 4 bases, there was a span of 17 bases. Germline CDR1 reads MGHRA; CDR2 reads YSYEKL. The CDR3 consists of 15 residues. The CDR3 DNA reads as TGCGCCAGCAGCGGCCTTGACACATTACTCTATGGCTACACCTTC. This codes for CASSGLDTLLYGYTF.

The V gene is TRBV10-1, the J gene TRBJ2-7; D is possibly TRBD1 (6 bases). CDR3 length equals 13 residues. Germline CDR1 reads WNHNN; CDR2 reads SYGVQD (reference sequence). V lost 1 base and J lost 8, with 12 bases in between. The chain's CDR3 is CASSELRGSKQYF. The CDR3 bases are TGCGCCAGCAGTGAGTTAAGGGGGAGTAAGCAGTACTTC.

A few counts support this clone. The chain uses TRBV5-1 and TRBJ1-3, with a weak D call TRBD1 (6 bases). Germline-derived CDR1 and CDR2 are SGHRS and YFSETQ. The CDR3 consists of 18 residues. The V end was cut by 3 bases, the J end by 0 bases, with 19 bases between. The CDR3 sequence: CASSSGMGTPYSGNTIYF. The CDR3 DNA follows: TGCGCCAGCAGCTCCGGAATGGGGACACCCTACTCTGGAAACACCATATATTTT.

A single count supports this clone. The genes are TRBV11-2 and TRBJ2-1; 12 nucleotides match TRBD2. The CDR3 contains 18 residues. Germline CDR1 and CDR2: SGHAT and FQNNGV. J gave up 0 bases and V 3 bases, and 6 bases lay outside the gene matches. The CDR3 coding sequence is TGTGCCAGCAGCTTCAGACTAGCGGGGGCCTCCTCCTACAATGAGCAGTTCTTC. Translated, it gives CASSFRLAGASSYNEQFF.

The gene calls are TRBV5-1 and TRBJ1-2; 7 positions match TRBD1. Germline CDR1 reads SGHRS; CDR2 reads YFSETQ. The V segment lost 5 bases and the J segment 4 bases; nucleotides outside the gene matches: 8. The CDR3 consists of 14 residues. The CDR3 nucleotides are TGCGCCAGCAGTCCCGGGACAGAAGTCTATGGCTACACCTTC. Translated, it gives CASSPGTEVYGYTF.

J is TRBJ1-2 and V is TRBV19; D unresolved. Deletions cut 6 bases from V and 3 bases from J, with 14 bases between. CDR1 is LNHDA, CDR2 SQIVND, per germline (reference sequence). The CDR3 covers 14 residues. CDR3 DNA: TGTGCCAGTAGACGTGACACCCCGCACTATGGCTACACCTTC. Translation gives CASRRDTPHYGYTF.

The genes are TRBV19 and TRBJ1-6; the D gene is possibly TRBD1 (5 bases). Per germline, CDR1 LNHDA and CDR2 SQIVND (reference sequence). This CDR3 is built from 13 residues. With 0 bases removed from V and 8 bases from J, the gap between germline ends came to 5 bases. The CDR3 loop reads CASSIDRDSPLHF. In DNA form, the CDR3 reads TGTGCCAGTAGTATAGACAGGGATTCACCCCTCCACTTT.

The chain couples TRBV6-5 to TRBJ2-5, with D possibly TRBD1 on 6 matching bases. Trimming took 0 bases from V and 1 from J, leaving 12 bases between them. The CDR3 spans 16 residues. Germline lookup yields CDR1 MNHEY and CDR2 SVGAGI. The CDR3 bases are TGTGCCAGCAGTTACTCAGGGGGAGTCACCCAAGAGACCCAGTACTTC. It translates to CASSYSGGVTQETQYF.

This chain connects TRBV6-5 to TRBJ1-5; 10 nucleotides align to TRBD1. The J segment lost 6 bases and the V segment lost 4 bases, leaving 9 bases of the junction unmatched. The CDR3 runs to 16 residues. Looked up from germline, CDR1 is MNHEY and CDR2 is SVGAGI. The CDR3 region is CASSSRDRGLGQPQHF. As DNA, the CDR3 is TGTGCCAGCAGTTCCCGGGACAGGGGATTGGGTCAGCCCCAGCATTTT.

This clone was counted only a few times. The rearrangement joins TRBV7-6 to TRBJ2-4, with 10 bases matching TRBD1. The J segment lost 6 bases and the V segment lost 1 base, leaving 6 bases of the junction unmatched. The germline V gene encodes CDR1 SGHVS and CDR2 FNYEAQ. There are 16 residues in the CDR3. In nucleotides, the CDR3 is TGTGCCAGCAGCTTAGGACAGGGGGCTCTCGGAAACATTCAGTACTTC. Its translation: CASSLGQGALGNIQYF.

This clone was recorded only once. The CDR3 DNA follows: TGTGCCAGCAGCCAAGATGACAGTCCTAACTATGGCTACACCTTC. It codes for CASSQDDSPNYGYTF. The chain combines TRBV3-1 (or the pseudogene TRBV3-2) with TRBJ1-2; perhaps TRBD1 as D (5 bases). The V and J ends lost 0 bases and 0 bases respectively, with 8 bases between them. CDR1 is LGHDT and CDR2 is YNNKEL in the germline V gene (reference sequence). This CDR3 comprises 15 residues.

The chain has TRBV11-1 and TRBJ1-1; weak D call: TRBD1 (6 bases). Trimming stripped 5 bases from V and 5 bases from J, with 12 bases between. This CDR3 region has 13 residues. Germline assignment: CDR1 SGHAT and CDR2 FQDESV (reference sequence). CDR3 nucleotide sequence: TGTGCCAGCAGCATCTACAGGGAGACTGAAGCTTTCTTT. Amino acid sequence: CASSIYRETEAFF.